The clone carrying this T cell receptor (beta chain) was counted many times. TCRdb passed the 5' RACE reads through MiXCR, listing each CDR3 protein once. The sample holds some 560,000 distinct CDR3 sequences, about 15% seen once. The CDR3 is 15 amino acids. Germline V gene sequence: CDR1 SGHRS, CDR2 YFSETQ. With V trimmed by 4 bases and J by 2 bases, 5 bases remained unmatched. The sample is drawn from a study of T cells after yellow fever vaccination. This rearrangement joins TRBV5-1 to TRBJ2-1, with 8 bases aligning to TRBD1. This specimen was PBMCs, taken 5 days after the first yellow fever vaccination. This sequence was found in a man aged 18 to 29 who received the YFV17D yellow fever vaccine. The CDR3 nucleotides are TGCGCCAGCAGCACGACAGGGGCTCCCTACAATGAGCAGTTCTTC. It yields the protein CASSTTGAPYNEQFF.